This T cell receptor beta chain originates from a study of monozygotic twins with inflammatory bowel disease. In the case of this clonotype: Its antigen is as yet unknown.

Study conclusions and caveats: IBD patients exhibited fewer clonotypes shared with other individuals than healthy twins, particularly with disease activity.

Reanalyzing the 5' RACE reads, TCRdb keeps one entry per CDR3 protein, without DNA. The sample includes some 100,000 distinct CDR3 sequences. The germline CDR1 and CDR2 sequences are SNHLY and FYNNEI. The CDR3 runs 15 residues. The TCR sequence derives from a human donor with ulcerative colitis or Crohn's disease, or a healthy co-twin of an affected twin (not recorded which). The sequenced sample was blood. The chain couples TRBV2 to TRBJ2-3; absent DNA, TCRdb's TRBD2 call cannot be checked. The CDR3 region is CASTSSGGNSDTQYF.